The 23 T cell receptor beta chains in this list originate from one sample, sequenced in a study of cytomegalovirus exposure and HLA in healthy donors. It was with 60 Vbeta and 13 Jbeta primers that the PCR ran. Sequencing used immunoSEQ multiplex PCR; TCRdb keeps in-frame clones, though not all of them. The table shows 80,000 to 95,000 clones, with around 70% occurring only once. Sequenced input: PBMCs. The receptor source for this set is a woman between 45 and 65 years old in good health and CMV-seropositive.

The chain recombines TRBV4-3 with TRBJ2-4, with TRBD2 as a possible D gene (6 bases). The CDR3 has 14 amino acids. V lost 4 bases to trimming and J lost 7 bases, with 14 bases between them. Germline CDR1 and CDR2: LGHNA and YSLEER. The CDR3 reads CASSLLGGNNIQYF. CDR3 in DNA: TGCGCCAGCAGCCTTCTCGGCGGGAATAACATTCAGTACTTC.

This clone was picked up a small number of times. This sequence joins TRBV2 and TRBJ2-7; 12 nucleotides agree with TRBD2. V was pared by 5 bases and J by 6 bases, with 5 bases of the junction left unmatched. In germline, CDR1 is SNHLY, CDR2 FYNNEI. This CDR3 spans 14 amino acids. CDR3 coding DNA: TGTGCCAGCAGTCAGACTAGCGGGAGCCCCGAGCAGTACTTC. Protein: CASSQTSGSPEQYF.

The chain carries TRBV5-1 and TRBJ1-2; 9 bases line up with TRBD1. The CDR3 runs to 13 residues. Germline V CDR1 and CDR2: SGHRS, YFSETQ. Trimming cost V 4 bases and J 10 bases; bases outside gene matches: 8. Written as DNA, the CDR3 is TGCGCCAGCAGCCAGCCGGGACAGGGCGACTACACCTTC. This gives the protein CASSQPGQGDYTF.

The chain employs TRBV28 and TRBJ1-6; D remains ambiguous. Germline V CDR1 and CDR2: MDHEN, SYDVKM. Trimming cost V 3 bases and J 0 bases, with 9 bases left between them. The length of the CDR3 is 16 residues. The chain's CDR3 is CASSLVRDSYNSPLHF. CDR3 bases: TGTGCCAGCAGTTTGGTCCGGGACTCCTATAATTCACCCCTCCACTTT.

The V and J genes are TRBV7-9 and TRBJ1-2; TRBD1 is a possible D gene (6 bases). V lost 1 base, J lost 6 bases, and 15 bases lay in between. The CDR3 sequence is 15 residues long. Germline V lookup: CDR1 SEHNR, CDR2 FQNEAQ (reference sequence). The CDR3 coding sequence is TGTGCCAGCAGCTTAGAGGGCAGGGGTTCTCATGGCTACACCTTC. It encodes CASSLEGRGSHGYTF.

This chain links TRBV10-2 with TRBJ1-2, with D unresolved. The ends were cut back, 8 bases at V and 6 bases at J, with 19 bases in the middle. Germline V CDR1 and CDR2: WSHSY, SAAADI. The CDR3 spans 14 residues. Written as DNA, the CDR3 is TGCGCCAGCTCCCGAGGCTCGGACTCGGATGGCTACACCTTC. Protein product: CASSRGSDSDGYTF.

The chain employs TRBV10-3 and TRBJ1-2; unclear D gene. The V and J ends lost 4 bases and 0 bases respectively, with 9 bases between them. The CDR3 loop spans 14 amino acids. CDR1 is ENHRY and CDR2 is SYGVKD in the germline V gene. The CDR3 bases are TGTGCCATCAGTGTCGAATACTCTAACTATGGCTACACCTTC. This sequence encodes CAISVEYSNYGYTF.

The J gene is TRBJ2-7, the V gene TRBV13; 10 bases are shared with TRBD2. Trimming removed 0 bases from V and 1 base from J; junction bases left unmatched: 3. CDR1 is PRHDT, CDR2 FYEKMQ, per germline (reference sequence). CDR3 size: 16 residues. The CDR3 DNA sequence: TGTGCCAGCAGCTTAGGAAGCGGGAGGGGTTCCTACGAGCAGTACTTC. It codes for CASSLGSGRGSYEQYF. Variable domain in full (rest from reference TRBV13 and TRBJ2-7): AAGVIQSPRHLIKEKRETATLKCYPIPRHDTVYWYQQGPGQDPQFLISFYEKMQSDKGSIPDRFSAQQFSDYHSELNMSSLELGDSALYFCASSLGSGRGSYEQYFGPGTRLTVT.

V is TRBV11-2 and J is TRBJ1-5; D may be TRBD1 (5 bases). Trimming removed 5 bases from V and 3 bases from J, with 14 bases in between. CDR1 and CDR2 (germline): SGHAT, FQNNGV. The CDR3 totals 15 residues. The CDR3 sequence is CASSPRAGVNQPQHF. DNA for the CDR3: TGTGCCAGCAGCCCCAGGGCTGGGGTCAATCAGCCCCAGCATTTT.

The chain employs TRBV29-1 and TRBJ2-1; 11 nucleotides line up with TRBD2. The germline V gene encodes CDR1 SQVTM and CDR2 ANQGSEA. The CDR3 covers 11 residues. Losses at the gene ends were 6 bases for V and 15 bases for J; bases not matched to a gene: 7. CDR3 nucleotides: TGCAGCGTGGTAGCGGGAGGGCCGGGGTTCTTC. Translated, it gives CSVVAGGPGFF.

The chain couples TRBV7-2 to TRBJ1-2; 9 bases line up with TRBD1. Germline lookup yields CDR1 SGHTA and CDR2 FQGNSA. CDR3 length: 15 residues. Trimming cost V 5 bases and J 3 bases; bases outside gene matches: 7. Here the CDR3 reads CASSMDRGPYYGYTF. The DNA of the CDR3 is TGTGCCAGCAGCATGGACAGGGGTCCCTACTATGGCTACACCTTC.

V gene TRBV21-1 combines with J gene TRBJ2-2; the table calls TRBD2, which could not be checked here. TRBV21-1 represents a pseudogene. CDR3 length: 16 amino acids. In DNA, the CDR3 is TGTTCCTACCCCCCCGGGGTTCGGACGAACACCGGGGAGCTGTTTTTT. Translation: CSYPPGVRTNTGELFF.

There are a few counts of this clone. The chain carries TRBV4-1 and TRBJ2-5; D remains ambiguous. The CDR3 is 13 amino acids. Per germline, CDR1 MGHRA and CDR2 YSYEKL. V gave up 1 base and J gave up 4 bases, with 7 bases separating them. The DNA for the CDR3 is TGCGCCAGCAGCCAAGTAATAGTAGAGACCCAGTACTTC. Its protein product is CASSQVIVETQYF.

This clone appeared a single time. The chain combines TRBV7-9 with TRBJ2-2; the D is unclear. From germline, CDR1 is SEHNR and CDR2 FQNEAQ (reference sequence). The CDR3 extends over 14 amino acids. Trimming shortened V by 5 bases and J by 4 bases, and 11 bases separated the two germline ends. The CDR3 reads CASSVDLATGELFF. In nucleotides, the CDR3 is TGTGCCAGCAGCGTTGACTTAGCCACCGGGGAGCTGTTTTTT.

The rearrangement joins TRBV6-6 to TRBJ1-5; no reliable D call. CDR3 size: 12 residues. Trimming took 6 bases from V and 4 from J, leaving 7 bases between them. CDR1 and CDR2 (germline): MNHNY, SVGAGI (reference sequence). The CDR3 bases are TGTGCCAGCAGCGGTCCGAATCAGCCCCAGCATTTT. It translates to CASSGPNQPQHF.

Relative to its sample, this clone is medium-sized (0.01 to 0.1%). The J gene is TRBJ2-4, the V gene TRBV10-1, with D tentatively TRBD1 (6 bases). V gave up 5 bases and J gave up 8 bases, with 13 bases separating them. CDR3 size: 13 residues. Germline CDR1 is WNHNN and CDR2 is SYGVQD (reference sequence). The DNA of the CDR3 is TGCGCCAGCAGTAACAGGGTTCAAGACATTCAGTACTTC. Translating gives CASSNRVQDIQYF.

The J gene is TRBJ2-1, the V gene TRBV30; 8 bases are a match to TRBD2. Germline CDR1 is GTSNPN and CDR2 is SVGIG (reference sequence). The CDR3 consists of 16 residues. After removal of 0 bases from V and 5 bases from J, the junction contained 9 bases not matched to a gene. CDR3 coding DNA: TGTGCCTGGAGTGTACCTCGGGAGGGCCTCCACAATGAGCAGTTCTTC. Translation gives CAWSVPREGLHNEQFF.

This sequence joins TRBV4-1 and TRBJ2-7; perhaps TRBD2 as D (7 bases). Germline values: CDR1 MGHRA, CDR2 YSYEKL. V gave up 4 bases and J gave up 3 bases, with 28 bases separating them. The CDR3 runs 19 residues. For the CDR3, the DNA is TGCGCCAGCAGCCGGAAGGGGGGTGAGGGGGGGACTCTCTACTACGAGCAGTACTTC. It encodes CASSRKGGEGGTLYYEQYF.

For the CDR3, the DNA is TGTGCCAGCAGCCCCTCGGGACTAAGGGGTTGGGGGTTCACAGATACGCAGTATTTT. Translation gives CASSPSGLRGWGFTDTQYF. The rearrangement links TRBV11-1 to TRBJ2-3; 7 bases map to TRBD2. The CDR3 has 19 amino acids. V was clipped by 5 bases and J by 2 bases; unmatched bases: 19. The germline CDR1 and CDR2 sequences are SGHAT and FQDESV (reference sequence).

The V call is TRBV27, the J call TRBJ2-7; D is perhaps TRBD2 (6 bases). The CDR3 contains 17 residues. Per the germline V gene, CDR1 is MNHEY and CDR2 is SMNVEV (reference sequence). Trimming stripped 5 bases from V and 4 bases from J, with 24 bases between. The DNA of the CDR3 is TGTGCCAGCAGTCACCCGAGCACTAATGGGGGGTTGTACGAGCAGTACTTC. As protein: CASSHPSTNGGLYEQYF.

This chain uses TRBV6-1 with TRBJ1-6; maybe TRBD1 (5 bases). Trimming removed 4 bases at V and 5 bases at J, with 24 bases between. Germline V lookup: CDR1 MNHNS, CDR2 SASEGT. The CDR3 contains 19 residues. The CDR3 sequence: CASSVRGRDIFFNNSPLHF. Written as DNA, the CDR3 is TGTGCCAGCAGTGTGAGAGGCAGGGATATCTTCTTTAATAATTCACCCCTCCACTTT.

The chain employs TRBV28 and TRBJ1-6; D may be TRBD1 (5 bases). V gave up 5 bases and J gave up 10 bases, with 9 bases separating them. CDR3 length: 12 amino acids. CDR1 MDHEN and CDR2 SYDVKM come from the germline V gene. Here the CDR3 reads CASSGTTSPLHF. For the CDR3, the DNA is TGTGCCAGCAGTGGGACTACCTCACCCCTCCACTTT.

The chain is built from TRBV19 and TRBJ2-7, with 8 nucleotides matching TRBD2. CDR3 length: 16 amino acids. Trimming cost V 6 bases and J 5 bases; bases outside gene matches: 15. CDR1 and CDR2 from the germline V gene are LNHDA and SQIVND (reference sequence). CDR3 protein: CASSSAGTRVFDEQYF. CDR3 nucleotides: TGTGCCAGTAGCTCAGCCGGGACTAGAGTTTTCGACGAGCAGTACTTC.